The clone carrying this TCR beta chain was seen at least ten times. Its antigen is still unknown. Germline V lookup: CDR1 MNHEY, CDR2 SMNVEV (reference sequence). The V end was cut by 6 bases, the J end by 4 bases, with 12 bases between. CDR3 size: 13 residues. This sample was taken from a study of T cells in Graves' hyperthyroidism and ophthalmopathy. Study-wide context: Staff took peripheral blood when the initial diagnosis was made, before any treatment began.

Study-level results: Appearing also in blood were most of the thyroid clonotypes expanded above 0.001.

The investigators amplified TCR beta CDR3 regions from RNA transcripts. During a first-round RT-PCR of the TCR CDR3, the HTBI primer set was used. TCRdb called the multiplex PCR reads again in MiXCR, with one record for every CDR3 protein. The sample has over 300,000 distinct CDR3 sequences; roughly an eighth are singletons. Disease duration was under 3 months in the ophthalmopathy patients, who also had a Clinical Activity Score of at least 3 and a NOSPECS grade of at least 4. The PBMCs had their origin in 10 ml of fresh peripheral blood. V and J are TRBV27 and TRBJ1-2; possibly TRBD1 for D (5 bases). Sequencing used blood. This clonotype originated in a woman aged 40 to 55 with Graves' ophthalmopathy. The CDR3 sequence: CASRRDRLYGYTF. DNA of the CDR3: TGTGCCAGCAGGAGGGACCGCCTCTATGGCTACACCTTC.